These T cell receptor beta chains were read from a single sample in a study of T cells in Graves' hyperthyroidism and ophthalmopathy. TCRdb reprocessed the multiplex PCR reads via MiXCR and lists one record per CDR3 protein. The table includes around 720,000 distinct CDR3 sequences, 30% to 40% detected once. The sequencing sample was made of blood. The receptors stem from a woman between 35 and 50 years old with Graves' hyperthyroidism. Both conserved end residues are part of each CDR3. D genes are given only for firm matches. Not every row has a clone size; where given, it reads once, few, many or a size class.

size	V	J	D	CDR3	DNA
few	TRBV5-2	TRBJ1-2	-	CASNTGVGADGYTF	TGTGCCAGCAACACAGGGGTTGGGGCTGATGGCTACACCTTC
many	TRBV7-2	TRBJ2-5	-	CASSRQASEETQYF	TGTGCCAGCAGCCGACAGGCTTCGGAAGAGACCCAGTACTTC
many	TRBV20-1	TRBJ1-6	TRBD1	CSADRGKPLHF	TGCAGTGCTGACAGGGGGAAACCCCTCCACTTT
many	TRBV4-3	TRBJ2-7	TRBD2	CASSPHGAGGSYEQYF	TGCGCCAGCAGCCCCCACGGAGCGGGAGGGTCCTACGAGCAGTACTTC
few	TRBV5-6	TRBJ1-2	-	CASSKWGAPGYGYTF	TGTGCCAGTTCAAAGTGGGGGGCGCCGGGCTATGGCTACACCTTC
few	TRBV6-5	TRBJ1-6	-	CASSYSTPGAGSPLHF	TGTGCCAGCAGTTACTCGACTCCGGGGGCGGGTTCACCCCTCCACTTT
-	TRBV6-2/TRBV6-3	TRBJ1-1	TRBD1	CASSYGDRGGGMNTEAFF	TGTGCCAGCAGTTACGGGGACAGGGGTGGAGGGATGAACACTGAAGCTTTCTTT
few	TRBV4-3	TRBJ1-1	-	CASSQDTGAVTEAFF	TGCGCCAGCAGCCAAGATACGGGGGCGGTCACTGAAGCTTTCTTT
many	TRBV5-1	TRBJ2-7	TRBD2	CASSSSGLAGYEQYF	TGCGCCAGCAGCTCATCGGGACTAGCGGGATACGAGCAGTACTTC
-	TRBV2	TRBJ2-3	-	CASSDLAGDTQYF	TGTGCCAGCAGTGACCTAGCAGGGGATACGCAGTATTTT
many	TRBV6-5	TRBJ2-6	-	CASRNRVGANVLTF	TGTGCCAGCAGGAACAGGGTTGGGGCCAACGTCCTGACTTTC
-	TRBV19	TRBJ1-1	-	CASSIGAGEAFF	TGTGCCAGTAGTATAGGGGCGGGCGAAGCTTTCTTT
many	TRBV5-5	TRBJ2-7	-	CASSFVWYTTYEQYF	TGTGCCAGCAGCTTTGTATGGTACACGACCTACGAGCAGTACTTC
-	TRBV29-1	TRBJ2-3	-	CSVEGGADTQYF	TGCAGCGTTGAAGGAGGAGCAGATACGCAGTATTTT
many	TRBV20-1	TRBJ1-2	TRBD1	CSADRGGGLDYGYTF	TGCAGTGCCGACAGGGGTGGAGGACTAGACTATGGCTACACCTTC
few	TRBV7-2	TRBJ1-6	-	CASSPQGLSYNSPLHF	TGTGCCAGCAGTCCTCAGGGTCTCTCCTATAATTCACCCCTCCACTTT
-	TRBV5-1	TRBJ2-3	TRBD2	CASSQLAGGPSDTQYF	TGCGCCAGCAGTCAACTAGCGGGGGGGCCCTCAGATACGCAGTATTTT
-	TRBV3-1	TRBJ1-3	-	CASSPTSRTIYF	TGTGCCAGCAGCCCGACTTCGAGAACCATATATTTT
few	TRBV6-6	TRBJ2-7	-	CASSYKFDSPYEQYF	TGTGCCAGCAGTTACAAATTTGACAGCCCGTACGAGCAGTACTTC
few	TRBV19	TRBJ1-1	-	CASSITKNTEAFF	TGTGCCAGTAGTATTACAAAGAACACTGAAGCTTTCTTT
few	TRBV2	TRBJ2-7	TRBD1	CASERTGANEQYF	TGTGCCAGCGAACGGACAGGGGCAAACGAGCAGTACTTC
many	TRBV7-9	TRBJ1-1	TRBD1	CASSLGRQGSTEAFF	TGTGCCAGCAGCTTAGGGCGACAGGGGAGCACTGAAGCTTTCTTT
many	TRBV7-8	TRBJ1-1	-	CASSLALLENTEAFF	TGTGCCAGCAGCTTAGCGCTATTGGAGAACACTGAAGCTTTCTTT
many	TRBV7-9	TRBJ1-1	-	CASSRRDPEAFF	TGTGCCAGCAGCCGACGGGATCCGGAAGCTTTCTTT
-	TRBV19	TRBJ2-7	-	CAVGSKYEQYF	TGTGCTGTAGGGTCCAAGTACGAGCAGTACTTC
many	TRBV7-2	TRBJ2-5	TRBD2	CASSLGLAGQTQYF	TGTGCCAGCAGCTTGGGACTAGCGGGGCAGACCCAGTACTTC
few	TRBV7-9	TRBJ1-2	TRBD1	CASSLDPGGGYGYTF	TGTGCCAGCAGCTTAGATCCAGGGGGCGGCTATGGCTACACCTTC
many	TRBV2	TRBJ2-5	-	CASSPSGIQETQYF	TGTGCCAGCAGTCCGAGTGGAATCCAAGAGACCCAGTACTTC
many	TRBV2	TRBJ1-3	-	CASSDRQPHSGNTIYF	TGTGCCAGCAGTGACCGGCAGCCCCACTCTGGAAACACCATATATTTT
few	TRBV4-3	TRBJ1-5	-	CASSQDRRGSQPQHF	TGCGCCAGCAGCCAAGATCGCAGGGGCAGCCAGCCCCAGCATTTT
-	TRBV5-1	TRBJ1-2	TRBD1	CASSLAGQATGYTF	TGCGCCAGCAGCTTGGCAGGACAGGCCACTGGCTACACCTTC
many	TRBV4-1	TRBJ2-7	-	CASSQVHRTYEQYF	TGCGCCAGCAGCCAAGTCCACAGAACCTACGAGCAGTACTTC
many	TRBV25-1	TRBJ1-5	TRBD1	CATQTGVQPQHF	TGTGCCACTCAGACAGGGGTTCAGCCCCAGCATTTT
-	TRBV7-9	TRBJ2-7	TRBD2	CASSLGGGPGEQYF	TGTGCCAGCAGCTTAGGCGGGGGACCAGGGGAGCAGTACTTC
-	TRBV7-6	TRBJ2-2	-	CASSQGFLVGELFF	TGCGCCAGCAGCCAAGGGTTTTTAGTCGGGGAGCTGTTTTTT
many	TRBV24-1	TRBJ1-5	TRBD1	CATSDGDSPNQPQHF	TGTGCCACCAGTGACGGGGACAGCCCTAATCAGCCCCAGCATTTT
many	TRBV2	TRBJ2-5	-	CASSEALRQETQYF	TGTGCCAGCAGTGAAGCGCTGCGGCAAGAGACCCAGTACTTC
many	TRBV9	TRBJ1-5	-	CASSVGGGDQPQHF	TGTGCCAGCAGCGTAGGGGGAGGGGATCAGCCCCAGCATTTT
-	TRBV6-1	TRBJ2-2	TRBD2	CASSSGTSGTGELFF	TGTGCCAGCAGCTCCGGGACTAGCGGCACCGGGGAGCTGTTTTTT
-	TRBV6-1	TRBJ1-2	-	CASTRATEYYGYTF	TGTGCCAGCACCCGGGCCACAGAGTACTATGGCTACACCTTC
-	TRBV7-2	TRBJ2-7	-	CASSLVGSRGTSEQYF	TGTGCCAGCAGCTTAGTGGGTTCGCGGGGTACTTCGGAGCAGTACTTC
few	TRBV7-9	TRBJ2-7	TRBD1	CASSRTGVSEQYF	TGTGCCAGCAGCCGGACAGGGGTAAGCGAGCAGTACTTC
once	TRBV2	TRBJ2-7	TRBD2	CASRPPLAGGYEQYF	TGTGCCAGCAGGCCCCCTCTAGCGGGAGGCTACGAGCAGTACTTC
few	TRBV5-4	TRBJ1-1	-	CASSPKKNTEAFF	TGTGCCAGCAGCCCCAAGAAGAACACTGAAGCTTTCTTT
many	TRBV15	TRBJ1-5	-	CATSRDRGQHSNQPQHF	TGTGCCACCAGCAGAGATCGAGGCCAGCATAGCAATCAGCCCCAGCATTTT
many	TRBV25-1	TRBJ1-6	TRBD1	CASSEWDRGGSPLHF	TGTGCCAGCAGTGAATGGGACAGGGGTGGTTCACCCCTCCACTTT
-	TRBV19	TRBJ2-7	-	CASTPGPGETYEQYF	TGTGCCAGCACGCCCGGACCGGGGGAGACCTACGAGCAGTACTTC
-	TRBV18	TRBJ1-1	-	CASPPSNTEAFF	TGTGCCAGCCCACCTAGTAACACTGAGGCTTTCTTT
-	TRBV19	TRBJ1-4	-	CASSTPSEEKLFF	TGTGCCAGTAGTACCCCAAGCGAGGAAAAACTGTTTTTT
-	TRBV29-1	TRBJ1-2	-	CSGVVGYTF	TGCAGCGGCGTGGTCGGCTACACCTTC
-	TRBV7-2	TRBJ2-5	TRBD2	CASSLGGLAGETQYF	TGTGCCAGCAGCTTAGGGGGACTAGCGGGGGAGACCCAGTACTTC
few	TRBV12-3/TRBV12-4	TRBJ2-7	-	CASSLSQPSYEQYF	TGTGCCAGCAGTTTGAGCCAACCCAGCTACGAGCAGTACTTC